The present TCR beta chain was sequenced within a study of blood T cell repertoires in COVID-19. The CDR3 runs 15 residues. V was shortened by 2 bases and J by 10 bases, with 18 bases between the two germline ends. Germline-derived CDR1 and CDR2 are SGHTA and FQGTGA. Only in-frame clones appear in the TCRdb table, and some are missing; sequencing was by immunoSEQ multiplex PCR. The sample shows approximately 390,000 clones, almost 90% of them seen only once. This chain uses TRBV7-3 with TRBJ2-1; maybe TRBD2 (6 bases). The sequence was obtained from a man in his late teens or twenties with active or convalescent COVID-19. The material sequenced was peripheral blood. The CDR3 loop is CASSLGGTGGSEQFF. The DNA of the CDR3 is TGTGCCAGCAGCTTAGGAGGGACTGGGGGTAGCGAGCAGTTCTTC.